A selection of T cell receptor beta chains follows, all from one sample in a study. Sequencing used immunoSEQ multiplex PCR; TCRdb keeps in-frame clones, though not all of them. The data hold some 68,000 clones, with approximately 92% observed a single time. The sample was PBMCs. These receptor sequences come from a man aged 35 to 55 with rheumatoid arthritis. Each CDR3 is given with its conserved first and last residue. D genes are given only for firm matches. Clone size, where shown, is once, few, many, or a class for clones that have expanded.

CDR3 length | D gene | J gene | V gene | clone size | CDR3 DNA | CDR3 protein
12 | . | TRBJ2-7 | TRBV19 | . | TGTGCCAGTTGGACCGTTTCCTACGAGCAGTACTTC | CASWTVSYEQYF
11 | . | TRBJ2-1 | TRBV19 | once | TGTGCCAGCGGACTTTACAATGAGCAGTTCTTC | CASGLYNEQFF
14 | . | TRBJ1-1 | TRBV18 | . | TGTGCCAGCATAAGACAGAACCCGAACACTGAAGCTTTCTTT | CASIRQNPNTEAFF
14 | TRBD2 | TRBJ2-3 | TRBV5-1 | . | TGCGCCAGCCGACTAGCGTCTAGCACAGATACGCAGTATTTT | CASRLASSTDTQYF
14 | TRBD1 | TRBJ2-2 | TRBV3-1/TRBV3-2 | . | TGTGCCAGCAGCCGACAGGGGAACACCGGGGAGCTGTTTTTT | CASSRQGNTGELFF
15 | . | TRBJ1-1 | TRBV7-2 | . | TGTGCCAGCAGCTTAGAGGTCACTTCGAACACTGAAGCTTTCTTT | CASSLEVTSNTEAFF
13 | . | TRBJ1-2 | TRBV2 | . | TGTGCCAGCAGTCTCGGGACGGCCTATGGCTACACCTTC | CASSLGTAYGYTF
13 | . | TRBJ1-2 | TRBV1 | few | TGCACCAGCCCCCTCGACGGGGCCTATGGCTACACCTTC | CTSPLDGAYGYTF
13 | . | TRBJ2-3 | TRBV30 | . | TGTGCCTGGAGTGTTATTAGGGGGGATACGCAGTATTTT | CAWSVIRGDTQYF
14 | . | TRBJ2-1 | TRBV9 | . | TGTGCCAGCAGCGTAGAGAGCTCCTACAATGAGCAGTTCTTC | CASSVESSYNEQFF
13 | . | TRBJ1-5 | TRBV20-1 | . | TGCAGTGCTAGTGGGACGCTTCCTCAGCCCCAGCATTTT | CSASGTLPQPQHF
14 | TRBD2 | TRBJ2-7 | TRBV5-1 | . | TGCGCCAGCAGCTTGGCCGGGGCCGGGGGGGAGCAGTACTTC | CASSLAGAGGEQYF
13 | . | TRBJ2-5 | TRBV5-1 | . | TGCGCCAGCAGGGACCCTGGGGGGGAGACCCAGTACTTC | CASRDPGGETQYF
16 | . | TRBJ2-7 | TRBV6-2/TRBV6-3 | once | TGTGCCAGCAGTTACTCAGGGTCGACAGGCTCCTACGAGCAGTACTTC | CASSYSGSTGSYEQYF
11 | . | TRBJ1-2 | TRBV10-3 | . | TGTCTTACCGGGTCCAGCTATGGCTACACCTTC | CLTGSSYGYTF
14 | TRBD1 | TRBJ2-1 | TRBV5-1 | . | TGCGCCAGCAGCACCAACAGGGGGAACAATGAGCAGTTCTTC | CASSTNRGNNEQFF
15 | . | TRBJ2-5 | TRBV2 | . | TGTGCCAGCACCCGGGGGGGAGGGGGCACAGAGACCCAGTACTTC | CASTRGGGGTETQYF
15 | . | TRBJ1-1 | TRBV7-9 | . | TGTGCCAGCAGCTTAGGGGCGGACAGCCACACTGAAGCTTTCTTT | CASSLGADSHTEAFF
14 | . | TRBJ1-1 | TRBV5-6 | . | TGTGCCAGCAGCGACGGACATGATTGGGTTGCAGCTTTCTTT | CASSDGHDWVAAFF
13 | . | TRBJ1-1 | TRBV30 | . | TGTGCCTGGAGCTTACAGATGAACACTGAAGCTTTCTTT | CAWSLQMNTEAFF
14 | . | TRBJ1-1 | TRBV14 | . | TGTGCCAGCAGCCAAAGAGGGAGCCGGACCGAAGCTTTCTTT | CASSQRGSRTEAFF
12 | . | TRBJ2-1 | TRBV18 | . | TGTGCCAGCTCACCTCAAATGGATGAGCAGTTCTTC | CASSPQMDEQFF
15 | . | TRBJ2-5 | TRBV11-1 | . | TGTGCCAGCAGCTCGTTTGCAGGAGGACAAGAGACCCAGTACTTC | CASSSFAGGQETQYF
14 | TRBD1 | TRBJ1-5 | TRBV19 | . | TGTGCCCTAGGGACAGGGGGGAGCAATCAGCCCCAGCATTTT | CALGTGGSNQPQHF
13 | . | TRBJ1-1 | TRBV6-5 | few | TGTGCCAGCAGGCCCAGACAGGCCACTGAAGCTTTCTTT | CASRPRQATEAFF
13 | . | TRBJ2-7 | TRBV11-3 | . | TGTGCCAGCAGCTTAGGTCCAGGGCGCGAGCAGTACTTC | CASSLGPGREQYF
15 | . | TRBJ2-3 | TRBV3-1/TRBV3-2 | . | TGTGCCAGCAGCCCTGGAGGACAGATCACAGATACGCAGTATTTT | CASSPGGQITDTQYF
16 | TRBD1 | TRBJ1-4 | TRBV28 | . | TGTGCCAGCAGTTTGCCGGGACAGGCGACAGGGAAAAAACTGTTTTTT | CASSLPGQATGKKLFF
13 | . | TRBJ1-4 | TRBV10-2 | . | TGCGCCAGCAGTGGGGGCGCGGGGGAAAAACTGTTTTTT | CASSGGAGEKLFF
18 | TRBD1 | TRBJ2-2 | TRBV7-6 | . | TGTGCCAGCAGCCTCAACCCTCGACAGGGAGAGAGAACCGGGGAGCTGTTTTTT | CASSLNPRQGERTGELFF
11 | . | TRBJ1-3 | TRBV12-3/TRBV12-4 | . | TGTGCCAGCAGTTCGGGAAACACCATATATTTT | CASSSGNTIYF
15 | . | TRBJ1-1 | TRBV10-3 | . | TGTGCCATCAGTGACTTGGGGATCGTGAACACTGAAGCTTTCTTT | CAISDLGIVNTEAFF
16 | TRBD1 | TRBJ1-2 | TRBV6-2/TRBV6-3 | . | TGTGCCAGCAGTTACCGAAATACGGGACAGGGAAATGGCTACACCTTC | CASSYRNTGQGNGYTF
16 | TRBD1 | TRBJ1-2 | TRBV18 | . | TGTGCCAGCTCACGGACAGGGGGCGTTTGGGGCTATGGCTACACCTTC | CASSRTGGVWGYGYTF
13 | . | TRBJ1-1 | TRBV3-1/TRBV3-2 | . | TGTGCCAGCAGCCCAGACACCAACACTGAAGCTTTCTTT | CASSPDTNTEAFF
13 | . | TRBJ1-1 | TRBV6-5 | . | TGTGCCAGCAAAATAGGCCTGAACACTGAAGCTTTCTTT | CASKIGLNTEAFF
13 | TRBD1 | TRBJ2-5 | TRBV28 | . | TGTGCCAGCAGACCAGGGGGCGAAGAGACCCAGTACTTC | CASRPGGEETQYF
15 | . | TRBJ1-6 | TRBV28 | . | TGTGCCAGCAGTGGACAGCTCCTTAATAATTCACCCCTCCACTTT | CASSGQLLNNSPLHF
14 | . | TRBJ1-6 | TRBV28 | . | TGTGCCAGCACCGACGGGGGGTCAGGAGGCCCCCTCCACTTT | CASTDGGSGGPLHF
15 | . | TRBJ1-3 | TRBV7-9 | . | TGTGCCAGCAGCTTAATGCTTGCCTCTGGAAACACCATATATTTT | CASSLMLASGNTIYF
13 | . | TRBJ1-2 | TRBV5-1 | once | TGCGCCAGCAGCTTCGACAGCACGTATGGCTACACCTTC | CASSFDSTYGYTF
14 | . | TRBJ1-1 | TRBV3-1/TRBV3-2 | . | TGTGCCAGCAGCCCCCTTTGGGGGGACACTGAAGCTTTCTTT | CASSPLWGDTEAFF
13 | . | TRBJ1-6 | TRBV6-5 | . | TGTGCCAGCATGGGCAGCCGTAATTCACCCCTCCACTTT | CASMGSRNSPLHF
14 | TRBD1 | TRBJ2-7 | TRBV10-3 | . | TGTGCCATCAGAGGGACAGGGAAAACCTACGAGCAGTACTTC | CAIRGTGKTYEQYF
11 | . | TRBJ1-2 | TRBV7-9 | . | TGTGCCAGCACACTCGGGGGGGGCTACACCTTC | CASTLGGGYTF
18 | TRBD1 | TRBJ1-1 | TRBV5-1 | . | TGCGCCAGCTTCCCGGGACAGGGGGCCTCCCGGTGGAACACTGAAGCTTTCTTT | CASFPGQGASRWNTEAFF
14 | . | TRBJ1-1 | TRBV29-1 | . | TGCAGCGTCTTAACGGGGGTCATGAACACTGAAGCTTTCTTT | CSVLTGVMNTEAFF
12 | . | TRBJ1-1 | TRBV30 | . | TGTGCCTGGAGTTACCAGAACACTGAAGCTTTCTTT | CAWSYQNTEAFF
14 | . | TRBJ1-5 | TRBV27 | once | TGTGCCAGCAGTCCACAGGGTATTAATCAGCCCCAGCATTTT | CASSPQGINQPQHF
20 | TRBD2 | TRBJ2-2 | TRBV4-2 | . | TGTGCCAGCAGCCAACAATTGAGACTAGCGGGGGGCTCTGGCACCGGGGAGCTGTTTTTT | CASSQQLRLAGGSGTGELFF
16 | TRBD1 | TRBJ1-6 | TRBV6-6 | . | TGTGCCAGCAGCATACTACAGGGACAGTCTGCTTCACCCCTCCACTTT | CASSILQGQSASPLHF
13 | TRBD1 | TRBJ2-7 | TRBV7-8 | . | TGTGCCAGCAGCCCGGACAGGGTCTACGAGCAGTACTTC | CASSPDRVYEQYF
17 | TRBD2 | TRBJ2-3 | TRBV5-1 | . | TGCGCCAGCAGCTTACCAGGACTAGCGGGGTCCACAGATACGCAGTATTTT | CASSLPGLAGSTDTQYF
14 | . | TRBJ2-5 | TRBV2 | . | TGTGCCAGCAGTTTCGGACAGAACCAAGAGACCCAGTACTTC | CASSFGQNQETQYF
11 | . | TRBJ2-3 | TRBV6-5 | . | TGTGCCAGCAGTTACGTGGATACGCAGTATTTT | CASSYVDTQYF